This TCR beta chain was documented in a study of naive and memory T cell subsets (dated by TCRdb to the late 2010s). Turning to the overall study: The study applied an open-source, UMI-based TCR alpha and beta sequencing pipeline to sorted naive and memory peripheral blood T cell subsets. RNA was DNase-treated and reverse transcribed with TCR constant-region primers, mostly using SuperScript III. Complete agreement was observed between the functional CMV T cell responses and the IgG serology results.

Study-wide conclusions, independent of this receptor: RNA-based TCR counts may be influenced by expression changes linked to T cell activation and differentiation. In both CD4 and CD8 cells, the Gini index increased while Shannon and inverse Simpson diversity decreased from naive through CM, EM and EMRA. The repertoire findings for the naive and memory subsets could not be validated against a ground truth, as none was available. A few larger clonotypes were found in naive repertoires, especially CD8, and these larger clonotypes were possibly memory cells re-expressing CD45RA. Following error correction, more than 95% of naive TCR sequences occurred only once, which made naive abundance distributions much steeper than those of memory subsets. The abundance of TCRs followed a power law with an exponent that differed between naive and memory subsets yet stayed consistent across the three individuals. Clonotypes were defined as single alpha or beta chain sequences, not paired alpha/beta receptors.

Library construction relied on UMI-ligation and nested PCR. The beta constant-region primer was an equimolar mix of two oligonucleotides covering both TRBC1 and TRBC2. Four rounds of PCR, combining the SP2 primer with nested alpha and beta constant-region primers, were used to amplify the ligated cDNA. T4 RNA ligase 1 ligated a single-stranded oligonucleotide carrying the SP2 primer and a 12-nucleotide UMI to the cDNA 3' end. Incubation of the ligation reaction lasted roughly 19-24 hours at 16 degrees C. PCR2 was typically run as a SYBR Green qPCR and stopped at a predetermined threshold to prevent over-amplification. Every purification after the first one was done using Agencourt AMPure XP magnetic beads. Libraries were quantified by Qubit and checked on a TapeStation, where a main peak was expected near 650 bp. Pooled libraries were sequenced on an Illumina MiSeq with v2 2x251 paired-end kits, typically giving roughly 0.9-2.1 million reads per sample. Each sample library was pooled at about 4 nM, and roughly 4.5-7.5% PhiX was included to improve cluster recognition. In the authors' own workflow: Decombinator assigned V and J genes to Demultiplexor-processed FASTQ reads by tag matching, allowing a single base-pair mismatch. Collapsinator used UMIs to correct both sequencing errors and frequency errors arising from PCR heterogeneity. TCRs were translated and CDR3s were extracted from the conserved cysteine to the FGXG phenylalanine by CDR3Translator, with non-productive sequences being flagged. Gini, Shannon entropy and inverse Simpson indices were calculated on repertoires that had been subsampled to equal numbers of UMI-defined TCRs. Within the linear range, a power law was fitted to clonotype abundance distributions using maximum likelihood. For one naive CD8 sample, the pipeline and MIGEC produced similar UMI counts, unique TCR numbers and clonal distributions. In one analysis, naive TCRs that were also found in any memory subset of the same donor were excluded from the naive repertoire. A set of 7,322 CMV-associated CDR3 sequences, compiled from VDJdb and a published dataset, was used to search the repertoires. The public reads were reanalyzed by TCRdb: fastp trimming at Q25, MiXCR alignment, in-frame beta chains only. Entries that share a CDR3 protein sequence are merged under the most common genes and DNA. The V and J calls follow TCRdb's processing rather than the paper's. The sample data list 150,000 or so distinct CDR3 sequences, and over 20% of these were observed just once. The top ten hold about 0.11% of the sample.

Separate amplification of TCR alpha and beta chain libraries was performed from the second PCR step onward. To determine each donor's CMV status, fresh PBMCs were stimulated overnight with CMV viral lysate, and IFNgamma production from CD4+ T cells was then assessed. Miltenyi beads were used first to positively select CD4 T cells, and CD8 T cells were then positively selected from the CD4-negative fraction. Cells stained for CD3, CD4, CD8, CD45RA, CD27 and a live/dead dye were sorted on a BD Aria II into four subsets by CD45RA and CD27. Three healthy volunteers provided blood, and the blood of each volunteer was split into CD4 and CD8 T cells and then into four differentiation subsets. About 0.11 L of peripheral blood was taken from each donor, and PBMC were separated by density-gradient centrifugation on Ficoll-Paque PLUS. Sorted cells were lysed in RLT buffer, after which RNA was extracted using a Qiagen RNeasy kit and stored at -80 degrees C.

As for this clonotype: No antigen is known for it. No base qualities exist here, and no much larger clone lies one base off it.

Sequences were obtained from naive CD4+ T cells from blood. Taken with the paper, the label for cell subset or site translates to: naive T cells, CD45RA high CD27+. The sequence derives from a human donor in good health.

The CDR3 sequence is CASSAQGSNTEAFF. The DNA sequence is TGCGCCAGCAGCGCACAGGGGTCGAACACTGAAGCTTTCTTT. The rearranged chain carries TRBV5-1 and TRBJ1-1, with 7 junctional bases fitting TRBD1. At the junction V is shortened by 4 bases and J by 1 base; bases outside the gene matches: 4. CDR1 and CDR2 were assigned from the germline V gene as SGHRS and YFSETQ. From cysteine to phenylalanine, the CDR3 is 14 amino acids long. The DNA shown is the 42-base CDR3, in frame from base 1.